This is a list of T cell receptor beta chains from one sample in a study of blood T cell repertoires in COVID-19. Clones were read by immunoSEQ multiplex PCR, and TCRdb kept only the in-frame ones, dropping some. The repertoire holds roughly 290,000 clones, with around 90% as singletons. The material sequenced was PBMCs or T cells enriched from blood (not recorded which). Receptors were obtained from a woman between 18 and 29 years old with acute COVID-19. CDR3s include the opening cysteine and the closing phenylalanine or tryptophan. The D gene is left open where the match is weak. The listing skips clone size in some rows; elsewhere it reads once, few, many or a size class.

TRBV18	TRBJ1-3	TRBD1	.	CASATGDSGNTIYF	TGTGCCAGCGCGACAGGGGACTCTGGAAACACCATATATTTT
TRBV19	TRBJ1-2	TRBD1	.	CASSIIGQGAKNYGYTF	TGTGCCAGTAGTATAATCGGACAGGGGGCGAAAAACTATGGCTACACCTTC
TRBV5-1	TRBJ2-2	.	.	CASSFTGTGELFF	TGCGCCAGCAGCTTTACGGGGACCGGGGAGCTGTTTTTT
TRBV19	TRBJ2-7	.	.	CASSPPGLREQYF	TGTGCCAGTAGTCCCCCTGGACTGAGGGAGCAGTACTTC
TRBV5-4	TRBJ1-1	.	.	CASSLGGNTEAFF	TGTGCCAGCAGCTTGGGAGGGAACACTGAAGCTTTCTTT
TRBV19	TRBJ1-2	.	.	CASNKDTVTNGYTF	TGTGCCAGTAACAAAGATACAGTCACCAATGGCTACACCTTC
TRBV7-8	TRBJ1-1	.	.	CASSLGANTEAFF	TGTGCCAGCAGCTTAGGGGCGAACACTGAAGCTTTCTTT
TRBV6-2/TRBV6-3	TRBJ2-7	.	.	CASSLELSYEQYF	TGTGCCAGCAGTTTAGAGTTATCCTACGAGCAGTACTTC
TRBV4-1	TRBJ2-1	.	.	CASSQGPAEPYNEQFF	TGCGCCAGCAGCCAAGGGCCAGCGGAACCTTACAATGAGCAGTTCTTC
TRBV29-1	TRBJ2-1	TRBD2	.	CSVEDHTSGLSYNEQFF	TGCAGCGTTGAAGATCACACTAGCGGGCTCTCCTACAATGAGCAGTTCTTC
TRBV6-5	TRBJ1-6	.	.	CASRMRDYSPLHF	TGTGCCAGCAGAATGCGGGATTATTCACCCCTCCACTTT
TRBV1	TRBJ2-7	.	.	CTSSQDLMITSGRANSSYEQYF	TGCACCAGCAGCCAAGATTTAATGATTACTAGCGGGAGGGCCAATAGCTCCTACGAGCAGTACTTC
TRBV19	TRBJ2-2	.	.	CASTPPGLNTGELFF	TGTGCCAGTACCCCCCCGGGACTCAACACCGGGGAGCTGTTTTTT
TRBV10-3	TRBJ1-4	.	.	CAIGKGSNEKLFF	TGTGCCATCGGAAAGGGGTCTAATGAAAAACTGTTTTTT
TRBV30	TRBJ2-7	.	.	CAWSGGGRSYEQYF	TGTGCCTGGAGTGGAGGCGGAAGATCCTACGAGCAGTACTTC
TRBV2	TRBJ1-1	.	.	CASRGVSQGNTEAFF	TGTGCCAGCAGGGGCGTTAGTCAGGGGAACACTGAAGCTTTCTTT
TRBV6-2/TRBV6-3	TRBJ1-2	.	.	CASGSLGLGYTF	TGTGCCAGCGGTTCTCTCGGGTTAGGCTACACCTTC
TRBV4-1	TRBJ2-1	.	once	CASSQGSGPRSYNEQFF	TGCGCCAGCAGCCAGGGTTCAGGGCCGCGCTCCTACAATGAGCAGTTCTTC
TRBV5-1	TRBJ2-7	.	.	CASSLVLGAQNEQYF	TGCGCCAGCAGCTTGGTGCTGGGGGCTCAAAACGAGCAGTACTTC
TRBV7-9	TRBJ2-2	.	.	CASSLAHTSSTGELFF	TGTGCCAGCAGCTTAGCGCACACTAGCAGCACCGGGGAGCTGTTTTTT
TRBV27	TRBJ1-6	.	.	CASRGGGAFNSPLHF	TGTGCCAGCCGCGGGGGGGGCGCATTCAATTCACCCCTCCACTTT
TRBV5-1	TRBJ2-5	.	.	CASSLPMDKDPLQETQYF	TGCGCCAGCAGCTTACCCATGGACAAGGACCCTCTCCAAGAGACCCAGTACTTC
TRBV10-3	TRBJ1-2	.	.	CAISGQNYGYTF	TGTGCCATCAGTGGCCAGAACTATGGCTACACCTTC
TRBV7-7	TRBJ2-3	TRBD2	.	CASSLGPYSGTTDTQYF	TGTGCTAGCAGCTTAGGCCCCTATAGCGGGACCACAGATACGCAGTATTTT
TRBV29-1	TRBJ2-7	TRBD1	many	CSVELSGGYEQYF	TGCAGCGTTGAACTGTCAGGGGGCTACGAGCAGTACTTC
TRBV12-3/TRBV12-4	TRBJ2-1	.	.	CASRPDSNEQFF	TGTGCCAGCAGACCGGACAGCAATGAGCAGTTCTTC
TRBV19	TRBJ2-5	TRBD1	.	CASSPEPSQTGKRETQYF	TGTGCCAGTAGTCCAGAACCCTCACAGACAGGGAAGCGAGAGACCCAGTACTTC
TRBV28	TRBJ1-1	TRBD1	.	CASSYRGQNTEAFF	TGTGCCAGCAGTTACAGGGGGCAGAACACTGAAGCTTTCTTT
TRBV4-2	TRBJ2-3	TRBD2	.	CASSQPGLGSLDTQYF	TGTGCCAGCAGCCAACCGGGACTAGGGAGTTTGGATACGCAGTATTTT
TRBV18	TRBJ1-2	.	once	CASSPGGVDGYTF	TGTGCCAGCTCACCAGGCGGGGTAGATGGCTACACCTTC
TRBV4-1	TRBJ2-7	TRBD2	.	CASSQELAYSYEQYF	TGCGCCAGCAGCCAAGAACTAGCGTACTCCTACGAGCAGTACTTC
TRBV6-2/TRBV6-3	TRBJ1-5	.	.	CASSYVGARNQPQHF	TGTGCCAGCAGTTACGTAGGGGCGCGTAATCAGCCCCAGCATTTT
TRBV11-1	TRBJ2-7	TRBD2	.	CASSRRTSGIPYEQYF	TGTGCCAGCAGCCGACGGACTAGCGGGATCCCCTACGAGCAGTACTTC
TRBV10-2	TRBJ2-7	.	.	CASSVSQSYEQYF	TGCGCCAGCAGTGTGTCCCAGTCCTACGAGCAGTACTTC
TRBV25-1	TRBJ2-4	TRBD1	once	CASSAGQGKSYF	TGTGCCAGCAGTGCCGGACAGGGAAAGTCGTACTTC
TRBV5-5	TRBJ1-2	TRBD1	.	CASSTIGTGGRGYTF	TGTGCCAGCAGCACAATAGGGACAGGGGGTCGAGGCTACACCTTC
TRBV5-1	TRBJ1-1	TRBD1	.	CASSSGQGGTEAFF	TGCGCCAGCAGCTCGGGACAGGGAGGCACTGAAGCTTTCTTT
TRBV9	TRBJ1-3	.	.	CASSPDRRRSGNTIYF	TGTGCCAGCAGCCCCGACAGGCGACGCTCTGGAAACACCATATATTTT
TRBV29-1	TRBJ2-3	.	.	CSVEPAALTDTQYF	TGCAGCGTTGAACCAGCGGCTCTCACAGATACGCAGTATTTT
TRBV4-2	TRBJ2-3	TRBD2	.	CASSQEARSGRAKADTQYF	TGTGCCAGCAGCCAAGAAGCTCGTAGCGGGAGGGCGAAGGCAGATACGCAGTATTTT
TRBV19	TRBJ2-3	.	.	CASRNQGTDTQYF	TGTGCCAGTAGGAACCAGGGGACAGATACGCAGTATTTT
TRBV4-3	TRBJ2-7	TRBD2	.	CASSQDGTSGALEQYF	TGCGCCAGCAGCCAAGATGGGACTAGCGGGGCCCTCGAGCAGTACTTC
TRBV5-1	TRBJ2-3	TRBD1	.	CASSGTGATDTQYF	TGCGCCAGCAGCGGGACAGGGGCCACAGATACGCAGTATTTT
TRBV2	TRBJ2-1	TRBD2	few	CASSEASGLASENEQFF	TGTGCCAGCAGTGAAGCATCGGGACTAGCGTCGGAGAATGAGCAGTTCTTC
TRBV6-2/TRBV6-3	TRBJ2-2	.	.	CASSYSPDYAGGELFF	TGTGCCAGCAGTTACTCTCCAGATTACGCAGGCGGGGAGCTGTTTTTT
TRBV19	TRBJ2-2	.	few	CASSIPGRTGELFF	TGTGCCAGTAGTATCCCAGGCCGGACCGGGGAGCTGTTTTTT
TRBV7-9	TRBJ2-3	TRBD1	.	CASSGAGGANTQYF	TGTGCCAGCAGCGGAGCAGGGGGCGCAAATACGCAGTATTTT
TRBV6-2/TRBV6-3	TRBJ2-1	TRBD2	.	CASSYGGTSGSGEQFF	TGTGCCAGCAGTTACGGGGGGACTAGCGGGAGTGGTGAGCAGTTCTTC
TRBV9	TRBJ2-1	.	.	CASSVVGNRNNEQFF	TGTGCCAGCAGCGTAGTCGGGAACCGGAACAATGAGCAGTTCTTC
TRBV4-3	TRBJ2-3	TRBD2	.	CASSQDRAGGGRDTQYF	TGCGCCAGCAGCCAAGATCGGGCGGGAGGGGGCCGAGATACGCAGTATTTT
TRBV6-6	TRBJ1-6	.	.	CASSYDVATSPLHF	TGTGCCAGCAGTTACGATGTCGCGACATCACCCCTCCACTTT
TRBV19	TRBJ1-2	.	.	CASSQSWFLEDGYTF	TGTGCCAGTAGTCAATCCTGGTTCTTAGAGGATGGCTACACCTTC
TRBV30	TRBJ1-2	.	.	CAWSPKRGLSGYTF	TGTGCCTGGAGTCCGAAGAGGGGACTAAGTGGCTACACCTTC
TRBV5-4	TRBJ1-2	.	few	CASSAGYGYTF	TGTGCCAGCAGCGCGGGGTATGGCTACACCTTC